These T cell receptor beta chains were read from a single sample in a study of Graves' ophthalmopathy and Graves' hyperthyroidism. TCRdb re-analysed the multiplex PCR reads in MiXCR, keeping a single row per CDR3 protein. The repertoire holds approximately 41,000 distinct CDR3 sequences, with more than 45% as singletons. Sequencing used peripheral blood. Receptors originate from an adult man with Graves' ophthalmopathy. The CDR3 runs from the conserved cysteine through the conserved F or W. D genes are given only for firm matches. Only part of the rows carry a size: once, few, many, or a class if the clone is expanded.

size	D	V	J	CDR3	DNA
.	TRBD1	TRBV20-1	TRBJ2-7	CSAREGQGPYEQYF	TGCAGTGCTAGAGAGGGACAGGGGCCCTACGAGCAGTACTTC
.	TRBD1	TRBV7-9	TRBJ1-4	CASSLRIGTGNEKLFF	TGTGCCAGCAGCTTACGGATCGGGACAGGGAATGAAAAACTGTTTTTT
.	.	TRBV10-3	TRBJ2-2	CTINANHTGDLFF	TGTACCATCAATGCCAACCACACCGGGGACCTGTTTTTC
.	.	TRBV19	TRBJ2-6	CASSIEGGSGANVLTF	TGTGCCAGTAGTATAGAAGGGGGGTCTGGGGCCAACGTCCTGACTTTC
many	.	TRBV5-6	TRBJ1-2	CASSTNWRYGYTF	TGTGCCAGCAGCACCAACTGGAGATATGGCTACACCTTC
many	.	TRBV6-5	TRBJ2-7	CASSYEGSSYEQYF	TGTGCCAGCAGTTACGAGGGGAGCTCCTACGAGCAGTACTTC
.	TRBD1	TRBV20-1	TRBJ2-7	CSASDRVEQYF	TGCAGTGCTTCCGACAGGGTCGAGCAGTACTTC
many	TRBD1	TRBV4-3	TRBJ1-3	CASSQVRTGEDTIYF	TGCGCCAGCAGCCAAGTCAGGACAGGGGAAGACACCATATATTTT
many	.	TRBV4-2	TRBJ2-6	CASSQDQNSGANVLTF	TGTGCCAGCAGCCAAGATCAAAACTCTGGGGCCAACGTCCTGACTTTC
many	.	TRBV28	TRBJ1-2	CASSSGGQGSDGYTF	TGTGCCAGCAGTTCGGGCGGTCAGGGATCTGACGGCTACACCTTC
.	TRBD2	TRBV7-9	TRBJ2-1	CASSSQPGTSSYNEQFF	TGTGCCAGCAGCTCCCAGCCCGGGACTAGTTCCTACAATGAGCAGTTCTTC
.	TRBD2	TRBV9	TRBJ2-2	CASSPLAGEVGELFF	TGTGCCAGCAGCCCCCTAGCGGGAGAGGTCGGGGAGCTGTTTTTT
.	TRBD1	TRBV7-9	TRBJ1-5	CASGSGTDYSNQPRHF	TGTGCCAGCGGCTCCGGGACAGATTATAGCAATCAGCCCCGGCATTTT
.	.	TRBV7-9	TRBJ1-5	CASSFYICSAEVANQPQHF	.
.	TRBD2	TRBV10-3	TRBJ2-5	CAISDSGASETQYF	TGTGCCATCAGTGATAGCGGGGCCTCGGAGACCCAGTACTTC
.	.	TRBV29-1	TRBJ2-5	CSAETYEGQETQYF	TGCAGCGCTGAAACATATGAGGGGCAAGAGACCCAGTACTTC
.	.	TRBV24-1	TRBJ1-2	CATSDPGRYGYTF	TGTGCCACCAGCGACCCCGGACGGTATGGCTACACCTTC
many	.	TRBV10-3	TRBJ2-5	CAISLSGETQYF	TGTGCCATCAGTCTCTCGGGAGAGACCCAGTACTTC
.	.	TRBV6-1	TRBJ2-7	CASTSGSNEQYF	TGTGCCAGCACATCCGGGAGTAACGAGCAGTACTTC
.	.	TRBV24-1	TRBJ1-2	CATSDSRDRTYNYGYTF	TGTGCCACCAGTGATTCCCGGGACCGAACTTATAACTATGGCTACACCTTC
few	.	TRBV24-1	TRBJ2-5	CATSPEVEETQYF	TGTGCCACCAGCCCGGAGGTTGAAGAGACCCAGTACTTC
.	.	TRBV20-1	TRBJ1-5	CSANDPQQPQHF	TGCAGTGCTAATGATCCCCAGCAGCCCCAGCATTTT
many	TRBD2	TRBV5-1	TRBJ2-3	CASSSTTSGKNSSRPDTQYF	TGCGCCAGCAGCTCGACGACTAGCGGGAAAAACAGTTCAAGGCCAGATACGCAGTATTTT
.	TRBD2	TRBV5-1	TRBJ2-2	CASSHTSGSTGELFF	TGCGCCAGCAGCCATACTAGCGGGAGCACCGGGGAGCTGTTTTTT
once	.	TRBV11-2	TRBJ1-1	CASSSQENTEAFF	TGTGCCAGCAGCTCACAAGAAAACACTGAAGCTTTCTTT
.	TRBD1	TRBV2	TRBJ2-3	CASSDEVTGGLNTQYF	TGTGCCAGCAGTGATGAAGTCACAGGGGGGTTAAATACGCAGTATTTT
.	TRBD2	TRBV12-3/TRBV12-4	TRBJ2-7	CASSLVLAGTYEQYF	TGTGCCAGCAGTTTAGTACTAGCGGGGACCTACGAGCAGTACTTC
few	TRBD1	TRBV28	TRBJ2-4	CASSTPKNWDRAYF	TGTGCCAGCAGCACACCTAAGAATTGGGACAGGGCGTACTTC
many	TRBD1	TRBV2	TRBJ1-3	CASSRDREGNTIYF	TGTGCCAGCAGCCGGGACAGGGAGGGAAACACCATATATTTT
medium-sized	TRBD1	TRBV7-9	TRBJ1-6	CASSLQGAEDSPLHF	TGTGCCAGCAGCTTACAGGGGGCTGAGGATTCACCCCTCCACTTT
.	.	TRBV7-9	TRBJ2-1	CASSPHPRVGGNEQFF	TGTGCCAGCAGCCCCCACCCGCGAGTGGGAGGCAATGAGCAGTTCTTC
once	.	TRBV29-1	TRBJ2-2	CSTRGEGTGELFF	TGCAGCACCCGTGGAGAGGGCACCGGGGAGCTGTTTTTT
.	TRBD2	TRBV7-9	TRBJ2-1	CASSDGEGRHEQFF	TGTGCCAGCAGCGACGGGGAGGGAAGGCATGAGCAGTTCTTC
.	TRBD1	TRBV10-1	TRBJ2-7	CASAEPGTGGYEQYF	TGCGCCAGTGCCGAACCAGGGACAGGGGGCTACGAGCAGTACTTC
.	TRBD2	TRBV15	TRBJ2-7	CATSRARLAGYEQYF	TGTGCCACCAGCCGTGCACGACTAGCGGGATACGAGCAGTACTTC
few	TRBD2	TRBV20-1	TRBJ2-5	CSANGLAEETQYF	TGCAGTGCAAATGGACTAGCCGAAGAGACCCAGTACTTC
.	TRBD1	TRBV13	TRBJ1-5	CASNSGTGGPNQPQHF	TGTGCCAGCAACTCGGGGACAGGGGGCCCCAATCAGCCCCAGCATTTT
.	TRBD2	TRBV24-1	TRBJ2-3	CATSDRLAENTDTQYF	TGTGCCACCAGTGATCGACTAGCGGAAAACACAGATACGCAGTATTTT
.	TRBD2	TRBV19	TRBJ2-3	CASSRTSGIDTQYF	TGTGCCAGTAGTAGGACTAGCGGAATAGATACGCAGTATTTT
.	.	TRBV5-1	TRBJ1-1	CASSRLGQLPEAFF	TGCGCCAGCAGTCGGCTCGGGCAGCTACCCGAAGCTTTCTTT
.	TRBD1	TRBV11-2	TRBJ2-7	CASSAPGGQGYF	TGTGCCAGCAGCGCACCAGGGGGACAGGGGTACTTC
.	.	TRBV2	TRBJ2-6	CASSGIRGNGANVLTF	TGTGCCAGCAGTGGGATAAGGGGGAATGGGGCCAACGTCCTGACCTTC
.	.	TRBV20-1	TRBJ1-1	CSARETEKAFF	TGCAGTGCTAGAGAAACCGAAAAGGCTTTCTTT
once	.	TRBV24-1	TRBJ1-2	CATSGLQNQETGYTF	TGTGCCACCAGTGGTCTACAGAACCAAGAGACCGGCTACACCTTC
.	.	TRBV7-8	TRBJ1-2	CASSFGGAGYTF	TGTGCCAGCAGCTTCGGGGGCGCGGGCTACACCTTC
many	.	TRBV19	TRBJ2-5	CASSSSGDQETQYF	TGTGCCAGTAGTAGTTCGGGGGACCAAGAGACCCAGTACTTC
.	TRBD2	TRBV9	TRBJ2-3	CASSVSGRITDTQCF	TGTGCCAGCAGCGTTAGCGGGAGAATAACAGATACGCAGTGCTTT
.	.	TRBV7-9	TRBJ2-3	CASSGAVGANNEQYF	TGTGCCAGTTCCGGAGCTGTGGGGGCCAACAATGAGCAGTATTTT
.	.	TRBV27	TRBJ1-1	CASRSLGGGAEAFF	TGTGCCAGCAGATCTTTGGGGGGCGGTGCTGAAGCTTTCTTT